This passage covers 32 T cell receptor beta chains from one sample sequenced in a study of control samples from healthy donors and cancer patients. The protocol was immunoSEQ multiplex PCR, while the TCRdb copy is restricted to in-frame clones and leaves out a portion. Here the sample spans 130,000 or so clones, more than 70% being singletons. The specimen sequenced was blood. The receptors were gathered from a man between 45 and 60 years old in good health.

This sequence joins TRBV11-2 and TRBJ1-6; the D gene is possibly TRBD1 (5 bases). CDR1 and CDR2 from the germline V gene are SGHAT and FQNNGV. The CDR3 has 14 amino acids. The V and J ends lost 0 bases and 7 bases respectively, with 7 bases between them. The DNA of the CDR3 is TGTGCCAGCAGCTTAGATCCAGGGAATTCACCCCTCCACTTT. Translating it yields CASSLDPGNSPLHF.

The rearrangement links TRBV3-1 (or the pseudogene TRBV3-2) to TRBJ2-1; 12 bases match TRBD2. The germline V gene has CDR1 LGHDT and CDR2 YNNKEL (reference sequence). Trimming removed 4 bases from V and 1 base from J; junction bases left unmatched: 11. The CDR3 covers 19 residues. The CDR3 reads CASSPNRLAGGRSYNEQFF. The CDR3, as DNA: TGTGCCAGCAGCCCCAATCGGCTAGCGGGGGGGCGGTCCTACAATGAGCAGTTCTTC.

The chain combines TRBV28 with TRBJ1-1, with TRBD1 as a possible D gene (6 bases). Per germline, CDR1 MDHEN and CDR2 SYDVKM. V was clipped by 6 bases and J by 1 base, with 18 bases between them. CDR3 length: 16 residues. CDR3 sequence (DNA): TGTGCCAGCAGCCCGGGGGGTGTCAGGGGGAACACTGAAGCTTTCTTT. Translating it yields CASSPGGVRGNTEAFF.

This sequence joins TRBV15 and TRBJ2-3; TRBD2 matches 11 bases. CDR3 length: 17 amino acids. With 5 bases clipped from V and 0 bases from J, the junction kept 7 bases outside the gene matches. CDR1 and CDR2 from the germline V gene are LNHNV and YYDKDF (reference sequence). CDR3 nucleotide sequence: TGTGCCACCAGCTCCCGACTAGCGGGGATAAGCACAGATACGCAGTATTTT. It codes for CATSSRLAGISTDTQYF.

This clone was seen a handful of times. V is TRBV5-4 and J is TRBJ1-4; possibly TRBD1 for D (6 bases). V shed 0 bases and J shed 5 bases, with 14 bases lying between them. The CDR3 is 16 amino acids. Germline lookup yields CDR1 SGHNT and CDR2 YYREEE (reference sequence). CDR3 coding DNA: TGTGCCAGCAGCTTGGTCTTGGGGAGGGGGAATGAAAAACTGTTTTTT. Amino acid sequence: CASSLVLGRGNEKLFF.

The chain uses TRBV9 and TRBJ2-4; weak D call: TRBD2 (6 bases). Germline assignment: CDR1 SGDLS and CDR2 YYNGEE. The CDR3 loop spans 17 amino acids. Trimming removed 4 bases from V and 0 bases from J, with 17 bases in between. CDR3 protein: CASSPRGGAGAKNIQYF. As DNA, the CDR3 is TGTGCCAGCAGCCCTCGAGGAGGGGCCGGAGCCAAAAACATTCAGTACTTC. The variable domain in full, completed from reference TRBV9 and TRBJ2-4, reads DSGVTQTPKHLITATGQRVTLRCSPRSGDLSVYWYQQSLDQGLQFLIQYYNGEERAKGNILERFSAQQFPDLHSELNLSSLELGDSALYFCASSPRGGAGAKNIQYFGAGTRLSVL.

The chain recombines TRBV5-4 with TRBJ2-7; 7 bases align to TRBD1. Per germline, CDR1 SGHNT and CDR2 YYREEE (reference sequence). The CDR3 is 14 residues long. Trimming at V came to 3 bases and at J to 3 bases, leaving 6 bases not matched to a gene. CDR3 DNA: TGTGCCAGCAGCTACTGGGACAGCCTCTACGAGCAGTACTTC. It is translated as CASSYWDSLYEQYF.

This chain uses TRBV27 with TRBJ2-7; a possible D gene is TRBD1 (6 bases). Looked up from germline, CDR1 is MNHEY and CDR2 is SMNVEV (reference sequence). Between the trimmed V and J ends, which lost 9 bases and 2 bases, there was a span of 8 bases. The CDR3 has 11 residues. The CDR3 region has the DNA TGTGCCAGAAGGACAGCCTACGAGCAGTACTTC. Its protein product is CARRTAYEQYF.

This clone was observed a few times. The chain combines TRBV5-1 with TRBJ1-5; D remains unclear. Deletions cut 6 bases from V and 0 bases from J, with 10 bases between. Looked up from germline, CDR1 is SGHRS and CDR2 is YFSETQ. The CDR3 contains 14 residues. CDR3 coding DNA: TGCGCCAGCAAGCCCGGGGATAGCAATCAGCCCCAGCATTTT. It encodes CASKPGDSNQPQHF.

This rearrangement joins TRBV6-5 to TRBJ2-3, with D tentatively TRBD1 or TRBD2 (5 bases each). The germline CDR1 and CDR2 sequences are MNHEY and SVGAGI. CDR3 size: 15 residues. The V and J ends lost 6 bases and 4 bases respectively, with 17 bases between them. The CDR3 sequence: CASSFRDGTPDTQYF. The CDR3 DNA reads TGTGCCAGCAGCTTCAGGGACGGGACGCCAGATACGCAGTATTTT.

The J gene is TRBJ2-1, the V gene TRBV7-2; the D is unclear. Germline V gene lookup returns CDR1 SGHTA and CDR2 FQGNSA. Trimming shortened V by 5 bases and J by 8 bases, and 7 bases separated the two germline ends. The CDR3 spans 11 residues. The CDR3 DNA is TGTGCCAGCAGCCCATACCATGAGCAGTTCTTC. This gives the protein CASSPYHEQFF.

The chain employs TRBV19 and TRBJ2-5; perhaps TRBD2 as D (5 bases). This CDR3 is 14 amino acids long. Trimming cost V 1 base and J 2 bases, with 8 bases left between them. Germline V gives CDR1 LNHDA, CDR2 SQIVND (reference sequence). DNA of the CDR3: TGTGCCAGTAGTATAGGAGGGAAACAAGAGACCCAGTACTTC. This encodes CASSIGGKQETQYF.

The chain carries TRBV19 and TRBJ1-3; no reliable D call. Germline V lookup: CDR1 LNHDA, CDR2 SQIVND (reference sequence). This CDR3 comprises 13 residues. The V gene lost 2 bases and the J gene lost 9 bases, with 11 bases spanning the gap. The CDR3 sequence: CASSIYGVGTIYF. The CDR3 DNA sequence: TGTGCCAGTAGTATATACGGGGTTGGCACCATATATTTT. The variable domain in full, completed from reference TRBV19 and TRBJ1-3, reads DGGITQSPKYLFRKEGQNVTLSCEQNLNHDAMYWYRQDPGQGLRLIYYSQIVNDFQKGDIAEGYSVSREKKESFPLTVTSAQKNPTAFYLCASSIYGVGTIYFGEGSWLTVV.

The gene calls are TRBV2 and TRBJ1-4; 8 bases agree with TRBD1. The J segment lost 2 bases and the V segment lost 1 base, leaving 6 bases of the junction unmatched. The CDR3 is 17 amino acids. Germline CDR1 reads SNHLY; CDR2 reads FYNNEI. CDR3 coding DNA: TGTGCCAGCAGTGAAGGCCCAGGGGGCTTTACTAATGAAAAACTGTTTTTT. Protein: CASSEGPGGFTNEKLFF.

The chain combines TRBV4-1 with TRBJ2-7, with 7 bases identical to TRBD1. V lost 1 base to trimming and J lost 6 bases; unmatched junction nucleotides: 9. The germline V gene has CDR1 MGHRA and CDR2 YSYEKL. The CDR3 is made up of 15 amino acids. CDR3 amino acids: CASSQAGTEVAEQYF. The CDR3 DNA is TGCGCCAGCAGCCAAGCCGGGACAGAGGTCGCCGAGCAGTACTTC.

For this clone: At one end the junction does not follow the germline gene, possibly because of a read error. This sequence joins TRBV9 and TRBJ2-7, with no clear D. The germline CDR1 and CDR2 sequences are SGDLS and YYNGEE. The CDR3 is 15 amino acids. For the CDR3, the DNA is TGTGCCAGCAGCGTAGACCACCGCCGCTCCTACGAGCAATACTTC. Translated: CASSVDHRRSYEQYF.

V and J are TRBV28 and TRBJ2-7; TRBD2 matches 10 bases. This CDR3 has 14 residues. Germline V gene data show CDR1 as MDHEN and CDR2 as SYDVKM. V shed 7 bases, J shed 6 bases, and the junction held 9 bases outside the gene matches. In nucleotides, the CDR3 is TGTGCCAGCAAACCGAGCGGGGGGGCACTCGAGCAGTACTTC. Its protein product is CASKPSGGALEQYF.

The genes are TRBV5-6 and TRBJ1-2, with D unresolved. Looked up from germline, CDR1 is SGHDT and CDR2 is YYEEEE. The length of the CDR3 is 13 residues. Trimming removed 4 bases at V and 3 bases at J, with 10 bases between. The CDR3: CASSPDIYYGYTF. For the CDR3, the DNA is TGTGCCAGCAGCCCCGACATATACTATGGCTACACCTTC.

J is TRBJ1-2 and V is TRBV29-1; weak D call: TRBD1 (6 bases). The CDR3 covers 13 residues. Germline V gene data show CDR1 as SQVTM and CDR2 as ANQGSEA. V lost 6 bases and J lost 6, with 17 bases in between. CDR3 sequence reads: CSVTGPTGNGYTF. The CDR3, as DNA: TGCAGCGTCACAGGGCCAACTGGTAATGGCTACACCTTC.

The rearrangement joins TRBV2 to TRBJ1-2; no firm D call. The CDR3 has 11 amino acids. Germline V lookup: CDR1 SNHLY, CDR2 FYNNEI. Deletions cut 5 bases from V and 5 bases from J, with 6 bases between. The CDR3 protein is CASSNGYGYTF. The CDR3 DNA is TGTGCCAGCAGTAACGGGTATGGCTACACCTTC.

The CDR3 region is CSVEEQGNTEAFF. The CDR3 DNA reads as TGCAGCGTTGAAGAACAGGGGAACACTGAAGCTTTCTTT. The J gene is TRBJ1-1, the V gene TRBV29-1, with D possibly TRBD1 on 6 matching bases. Germline lookup yields CDR1 SQVTM and CDR2 ANQGSEA. Trimming cost V 0 bases and J 1 base, with 6 bases left between them. This CDR3 is 13 amino acids long.

The chain has TRBV6-5 and TRBJ2-7; the D is unclear. Trimming left V 2 bases short and J 3 bases short, with 11 bases between. In germline, CDR1 is MNHEY, CDR2 SVGAGI. CDR3 size: 14 residues. The CDR3 DNA reads as TGTGCCAGCAGTTACGCACTCCAAGGCTACGAGCAGTACTTC. Its protein is CASSYALQGYEQYF.

This chain uses TRBV11-3 with TRBJ2-1; 8 bases map to TRBD2. CDR1 and CDR2 (germline): SGHNT, YENEEA. This CDR3 region has 15 residues. J was trimmed by 3 bases and V by 4 bases; bases with no gene match: 5. CDR3 in DNA: TGTGCCAGCAGCTCAGTAGCGGGGATCTACAATGAGCAGTTCTTC. This encodes CASSSVAGIYNEQFF. The full variable domain, its missing parts supplied by reference TRBV11-3 and TRBJ2-1, is EAGVVQSPRYKIIEKKQPVAFWCNPISGHNTLYWYLQNLGQGPELLIRYENEEAVDDSQLPKDRFSAERLKGVDSTLKIQPAELGDSAVYLCASSSVAGIYNEQFFGPGTRLTVL.

This clone was detected a few times. The rearrangement links TRBV29-1 to TRBJ2-5; TRBD1 matches 7 bases. The CDR3 contains 13 residues. Germline CDR1 is SQVTM and CDR2 is ANQGSEA. The CDR3 coding sequence is TGCAGTGGAATTGGGACAGTCCAAGAGACCCAGTACTTC. It is translated as CSGIGTVQETQYF.

This chain links TRBV3-1 (or the pseudogene TRBV3-2) with TRBJ1-1, with a possible D match to TRBD1 (5 bases). This CDR3 comprises 14 residues. V was shortened by 1 base and J by 5 bases, with 11 bases between the two germline ends. Germline assignment: CDR1 LGHDT and CDR2 YNNKEL (reference sequence). CDR3 sequence: CASSQAAGRTEAFF. DNA for the CDR3: TGTGCCAGCAGCCAAGCGGCAGGGCGGACTGAAGCTTTCTTT.

The count of this clone is one. The chain recombines TRBV2 with TRBJ2-1, with 9 bases identical to TRBD2. With V trimmed by 2 bases and J by 5 bases, 7 bases remained unmatched. This CDR3 comprises 16 residues. Germline V gene data show CDR1 as SNHLY and CDR2 as FYNNEI. The CDR3 DNA sequence: TGTGCCAGCAGTGAACGTTGGCGGGGGGGTGACAATGAGCAGTTCTTC. Translated, it gives CASSERWRGGDNEQFF.

J is TRBJ1-5 and V is TRBV5-1, with 7 nucleotides matching TRBD1. The germline CDR1 and CDR2 sequences are SGHRS and YFSETQ. CDR3 length: 15 residues. V lost 5 bases, J lost 6 bases, and 11 bases stayed unmatched. The CDR3: CASRRTGEGGQPQHF. The DNA of the CDR3 is TGCGCCAGCAGAAGAACAGGGGAGGGCGGTCAGCCCCAGCATTTT.

The rearrangement uses TRBV6-5 and TRBJ1-1, with D perhaps matching TRBD1 (6 bases). From germline, CDR1 is MNHEY and CDR2 SVGAGI. V was cut by 4 bases and J by 5 bases, with 11 bases left in between. CDR3 length: 13 amino acids. CDR3 amino acids: CASSFRGSTEAFF. Written as DNA, the CDR3 is TGTGCCAGCAGTTTCAGGGGTAGTACTGAAGCTTTCTTT.

The chain links TRBV28 to TRBJ2-7; the match to TRBD2 covers 7 bases. This CDR3 is 12 amino acids long. Germline assignment: CDR1 MDHEN and CDR2 SYDVKM. The DNA of the CDR3 is TGTGCAAGTGTGGCCAGGGAGGGTGAGCAGTACTTC. Encoded protein: CASVAREGEQYF.

This clone occurred a few times. For the CDR3, the DNA is TGTGCCAGCAGCTTAGGTTTTCGGGGTTTCTACGAGCAGTACTTC. Translating gives CASSLGFRGFYEQYF. V and J are TRBV7-3 and TRBJ2-7; D perhaps matches TRBD2 (5 bases). Germline V gene lookup returns CDR1 SGHTA and CDR2 FQGTGA. This CDR3 has 15 residues. V lost 2 bases and J lost 3, with 14 bases in between.

V and J are TRBV12-3 or TRBV12-4 and TRBJ2-7; no reliable D call. V was cut by 2 bases and J by 2 bases, with 4 bases left in between. CDR3 length: 12 residues. The CDR3: CASSLQPYEQYF. The CDR3 DNA follows: TGTGCCAGCAGTTTACAGCCCTACGAGCAGTACTTC.

The sample holds one count of this clone. V usage is TRBV7-9 and J usage is TRBJ1-1; the D gene is possibly TRBD1 (5 bases). The V and J ends lost 5 bases and 4 bases respectively, with 17 bases between them. The CDR3 loop spans 15 amino acids. Germline-derived CDR1 and CDR2 are SEHNR and FQNEAQ (reference sequence). CDR3 protein: CASSLGAERITEAFF. CDR3 DNA: TGTGCCAGCAGCCTTGGGGCAGAGCGGATCACTGAAGCTTTCTTT.